These 14 T cell receptor beta chains were all obtained from the same sample, sequenced in a study of shared clonotypes between healthy human individuals. Only CD45RO-negative cells positively selected for CCR7 counted as naive CD8 cells, so terminally differentiated effector memory CD45RA+ cells were excluded. The repertoire was sequenced with immunoSEQ multiplex PCR; TCRdb's copy has only in-frame clones and lacks some. Of a few million clones detected, 85% to 95% appear once; the ten largest clones hold around 1.7%. Sequenced: naive CD8+ T cells from PBMCs. Receptors originate from a man between 18 and 35 years old in good health. Some clones in this sample may be carry-over from other donors' samples.

The J gene is TRBJ1-5, the V gene TRBV27, with TRBD1 matching over 7 bases. CDR1 and CDR2 (germline): MNHEY, SMNVEV (reference sequence). This CDR3 is 15 amino acids long. Trimming removed 5 bases from V and 0 bases from J; junction bases left unmatched: 4. Here the CDR3 reads CASSQTGFSNQPQHF. CDR3 sequence (DNA): TGTGCCAGCAGTCAGACAGGGTTTAGCAATCAGCCCCAGCATTTT.

The V call is TRBV9, the J call TRBJ2-7, with 7 bases identical to TRBD1. Germline CDR1 and CDR2: SGDLS and YYNGEE. V was pared by 0 bases and J by 3 bases, with 15 bases of the junction left unmatched. This CDR3 has 18 residues. The CDR3 nucleotides read TGTGCCAGCAGCGTAGGGGACGGTGAGGGGGCCCCACACTACGAGCAGTACTTC. Amino acids: CASSVGDGEGAPHYEQYF.

The V and J genes are TRBV6-1 and TRBJ1-4, with 10 positions matching TRBD1. J was trimmed by 7 bases and V by 4 bases; bases with no gene match: 9. From germline, CDR1 is MNHNS and CDR2 SASEGT. This CDR3 spans 16 amino acids. The CDR3, as DNA: TGTGCCAGCAGTGCGACCCGACAGGGGGCGGGTGAAAAACTGTTTTTT. The encoded protein is CASSATRQGAGEKLFF.

The chain carries TRBV4-1 and TRBJ2-7; 9 bases fit TRBD2. This CDR3 region has 16 residues. From germline, CDR1 is MGHRA and CDR2 YSYEKL. V shed 2 bases and J 5 bases; nucleotides not matched to a gene: 10. The CDR3 DNA follows: TGCGCCAGCAGCCAAACCCTAGCGGGACCATACCACGAGCAGTACTTC. It encodes CASSQTLAGPYHEQYF.

The genes are TRBV4-3 and TRBJ1-3; D is undetermined. Looked up from germline, CDR1 is LGHNA and CDR2 is YSLEER. Trimming shortened V by 0 bases and J by 0 bases, and 9 bases separated the two germline ends. The CDR3 is made up of 16 amino acids. The CDR3 nucleotides read TGCGCCAGCAGCCAAGATTGGGAAGGCTCTGGAAACACCATATATTTT. It encodes CASSQDWEGSGNTIYF.

CDR3 in amino acids: CASSTAPTDQETQYF. As DNA, the CDR3 is TGTGCCAGCAGTACGGCCCCGACAGATCAAGAGACCCAGTACTTC. The chain combines TRBV6-5 with TRBJ2-5, with D possibly matching TRBD1 (5 bases). The CDR3 totals 15 residues. The V gene's germline CDR1 is MNHEY and CDR2 SVGAGI. V gave up 5 bases and J gave up 2 bases, with 15 bases separating them.

J is TRBJ2-5 and V is TRBV7-9; D unresolved. V lost 2 bases to trimming and J lost 4 bases, with 2 bases between them. The CDR3 covers 11 residues. Germline-derived CDR1 and CDR2 are SEHNR and FQNEAQ (reference sequence). The CDR3 loop reads CASSLPETQYF. CDR3 nucleotide sequence: TGTGCCAGCAGCTTACCAGAGACCCAGTACTTC.

The V and J genes are TRBV27 and TRBJ2-7, with TRBD1 identical over 7 bases. There are 14 residues in the CDR3. The V segment lost 8 bases and the J segment 3 bases; nucleotides outside the gene matches: 10. Germline V gives CDR1 MNHEY, CDR2 SMNVEV (reference sequence). The CDR3 is CASGFRDRYYEQYF. The DNA for the CDR3 is TGTGCCAGCGGATTCCGGGACAGATACTACGAGCAGTACTTC.

The V call is TRBV7-2, the J call TRBJ2-4, with D tentatively TRBD1 (6 bases). Germline CDR1 reads SGHTA; CDR2 reads FQGNSA. The CDR3 consists of 13 residues. With 4 bases removed from V and 13 bases from J, the gap between germline ends came to 17 bases. The chain's CDR3 is CASSSLDSLSQYF. The CDR3, as DNA: TGTGCCAGCAGCTCGCTGGACAGCCTTAGCCAGTACTTC.

Only a few counts were recorded for this clone. This rearrangement joins TRBV19 to TRBJ2-2; D is undetermined. Germline CDR1 LNHDA, CDR2 SQIVND (reference sequence). V shed 6 bases and J shed 3 bases, with 2 bases lying between them. This CDR3 is 11 amino acids long. CDR3 coding DNA: TGTGCCAGTAGCCACACCGGGGAGCTGTTTTTT. This gives the protein CASSHTGELFF.

This chain uses TRBV6-5 with TRBJ2-7; D possibly corresponds to TRBD1 (5 bases). Germline V gene sequence: CDR1 MNHEY, CDR2 SVGAGI. V was clipped by 2 bases and J by 3 bases, with 11 bases between them. The CDR3 is 14 amino acids. CDR3 protein: CASSYTQGRYEQYF. In DNA form, the CDR3 reads TGTGCCAGCAGTTACACCCAGGGCCGCTACGAGCAGTACTTC.

The rearrangement joins TRBV7-9 to TRBJ2-2, with TRBD2 matching over 7 bases. The CDR3 extends over 17 amino acids. Germline loops: CDR1 SEHNR, CDR2 FQNEAQ (reference sequence). Trimming removed 5 bases from V and 1 base from J; junction bases left unmatched: 10. The CDR3 DNA sequence: TGTGCCAGCAGCGCCCAGGGCGAGCGGGGGAACACCGGGGAGCTGTTTTTT. This translates into CASSAQGERGNTGELFF. Full variable domain (missing parts from reference TRBV7-9 and TRBJ2-2): DTGVSQNPRHKITKRGQNVTFRCDPISEHNRLYWYRQTLGQGPEFLTYFQNEAQLEKSRLLSDRFSAERPKGSFSTLEIQRTEQGDSAMYLCASSAQGERGNTGELFFGEGSRLTVL.

The rearrangement links TRBV7-9 to TRBJ2-5, with 7 bases that match TRBD1. The CDR3 extends over 12 amino acids. With V trimmed by 3 bases and J by 7 bases, 2 bases remained unmatched. The germline V gene encodes CDR1 SEHNR and CDR2 FQNEAQ (reference sequence). The CDR3, as DNA: TGTGCCAGCAGCTTTCAGGGGGTGACCCAGTACTTC. Residues: CASSFQGVTQYF.

This clone was seen only once. This chain uses TRBV5-5 with TRBJ2-3, with 7 bases aligning to TRBD2. With 5 bases clipped from V and 0 bases from J, the junction kept 0 bases outside the gene matches. CDR3 size: 13 residues. Germline lookup yields CDR1 SGHKS and CDR2 YYEKEE (reference sequence). The CDR3 loop is CASRLASTDTQYF. DNA of the CDR3: TGTGCCAGCAGACTAGCGAGCACAGATACGCAGTATTTT. Looking up the rest from reference TRBV5-5 and TRBJ2-3 gives the full variable domain: DAGVTQSPTHLIKTRGQQVTLRCSPISGHKSVSWYQQVLGQGPQFIFQYYEKEERGRGNFPDRFSARQFPNYSSELNVNALLLGDSALYLCASRLASTDTQYFGPGTRLTVL.